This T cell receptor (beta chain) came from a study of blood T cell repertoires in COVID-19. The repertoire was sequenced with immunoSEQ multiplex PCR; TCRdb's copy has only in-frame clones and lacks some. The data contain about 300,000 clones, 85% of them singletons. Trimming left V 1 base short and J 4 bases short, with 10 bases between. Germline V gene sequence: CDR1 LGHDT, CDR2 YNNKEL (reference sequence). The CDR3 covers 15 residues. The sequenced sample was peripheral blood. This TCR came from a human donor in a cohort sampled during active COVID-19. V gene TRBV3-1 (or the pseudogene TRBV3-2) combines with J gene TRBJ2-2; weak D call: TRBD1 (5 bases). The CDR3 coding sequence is TGTGCCAGCAGCCAAGCCAGGGTGGGCACCGGGGAGCTGTTTTTT. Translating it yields CASSQARVGTGELFF.